This T cell receptor (beta chain) is from a study of shared clonotypes between healthy human individuals. Study findings and constraints: Specimens sampled were limited to blood, with tissue repertoires likely differing.

This clone showed up many times. What it recognizes is unknown. Other DNA sequences within the sample encode an identical CDR3. Sequencing was at deep level. TCRdb's table, derived via immunoSEQ multiplex PCR, lists solely in-frame clones and lacks some. The sample contains about 87,000 clones, around half of which appear only once. The source material was PBMCs. The TCR was taken from a woman in her thirties or forties in good health. Some clones in this sample may be carry-over from other donors' samples.

CDR3 amino acids: CASSLGPTGELFF. The DNA of the CDR3 is TGTGCCAGCAGCTTAGGACCCACCGGGGAGCTGTTTTTT. The chain carries TRBV7-2 and TRBJ2-2; D uncertain. Germline V gives CDR1 SGHTA, CDR2 FQGNSA. The length of the CDR3 is 13 residues. Deletions cut 1 base from V and 4 bases from J, with 4 bases between. The full variable domain, in which reference TRBV7-2 and TRBJ2-2 provide the parts outside the CDR3, is GAGVSQSPSNKVTEKGKDVELRCDPISGHTALYWYRQSLGQGLEFLIYFQGNSAPDKSGLPSDRFSAERTGGSVSTLTIQRTQQEDSAVYLCASSLGPTGELFFGEGSRLTVL.